Below are 22 T cell receptor beta chains sequenced from a single sample in a study of CD8 T cells in Susac syndrome. With random hexamers, about 0.45 to 1 ug RNA was reverse transcribed. TCRdb re-called the immunoSEQ multiplex PCR reads with MiXCR, one entry per CDR3 protein. The table records fewer than 200,000 distinct CDR3 sequences, about 94% of them present only once. Sequencing was done on a sample of CD4+ T cells from PBMCs. These receptor sequences come from a human donor in good health.

CDR3 coding DNA: TGTGCCAGCAGCCAAGGACGAAATCAGCCCCAGCATTTT. Residues: CASSQGRNQPQHF. The V gene is TRBV3-1, the J gene TRBJ1-5; D is undetermined. The CDR3 length is 13 residues. V was trimmed by 1 base and J by 4 bases, leaving 5 bases between them. The germline V gene encodes CDR1 LGHDT and CDR2 YNNKEL (reference sequence). The variable domain in full, completed from reference TRBV3-1 and TRBJ1-5, reads DTAVSQTPKYLVTQMGNDKSIKCEQNLGHDTMYWYKQDSKKFLKIMFSYNNKELIINETVPNRFSPKSPDKAHLNLHINSLELGDSAVYFCASSQGRNQPQHFGDGTRLSIL.

The V gene is TRBV6-6, the J gene TRBJ1-1; TRBD1 is a possible D gene (5 bases). V was cut by 6 bases and J by 7 bases, with 15 bases left in between. The CDR3 loop spans 13 amino acids. Germline V gives CDR1 MNHNY, CDR2 SVGAGI (reference sequence). The CDR3 here is CASRETVLGEAFF. The CDR3 DNA sequence: TGTGCCAGCAGGGAGACAGTCCTCGGTGAAGCTTTCTTT.

The J gene is TRBJ2-2, the V gene TRBV24-1, with D possibly being TRBD2 (6 bases). From germline, CDR1 is KGHDR and CDR2 SFDVKD. There are 15 residues in the CDR3. V dropped 9 bases and J dropped 2 bases, with 15 bases sitting between them. The CDR3 bases are TGTGCCACCCAGAAACCGGGACTTAACACCGGGGAGCTGTTTTTT. Translated: CATQKPGLNTGELFF.

The rearrangement links TRBV7-9 to TRBJ1-4; D gene uncertain. Germline CDR1 SEHNR, CDR2 FQNEAQ (reference sequence). The CDR3 consists of 14 residues. Trimming stripped 5 bases from V and 8 bases from J, with 15 bases between. The CDR3 protein is CASSIPGPGEKLFF. CDR3 DNA sequence: TGTGCCAGCAGCATACCGGGCCCCGGGGAAAAACTGTTTTTT.

The V and J genes are TRBV9 and TRBJ2-2, with D uncertain. V dropped 4 bases and J dropped 1 base, with 8 bases sitting between them. Germline V gene data show CDR1 as SGDLS and CDR2 as YYNGEE. CDR3 size: 14 residues. In nucleotides, the CDR3 is TGTGCCAGCAGCTTGGACGTGAACACCGGGGAGCTGTTTTTT. Translating it yields CASSLDVNTGELFF.

Written as DNA, the CDR3 is TGTGCCAGCAGTCCGGACCTGTGGAATCCGGAGCAGTACGTC. Its translation is CASSPDLWNPEQYV. The rearrangement links TRBV6-5 to TRBJ2-7, with D hard to call. From germline, CDR1 is MNHEY and CDR2 SVGAGI. This CDR3 region has 14 residues. Trimming shortened V by 5 bases and J by 7 bases, and 18 bases separated the two germline ends.

The J gene is TRBJ2-5, the V gene TRBV12-3 or TRBV12-4; 9 bases are a match to TRBD1. The CDR3 consists of 15 residues. J was trimmed by 5 bases and V by 5 bases; bases with no gene match: 9. This chain's CDR3 is CASSPGDREWETQYF. CDR3 DNA sequence: TGTGCCAGCAGTCCAGGGGACAGGGAGTGGGAGACCCAGTACTTC.

This chain joins TRBV30 and TRBJ2-2; D unclear. CDR1 is GTSNPN, CDR2 SVGIG, per germline (reference sequence). V gave up 6 bases and J gave up 8 bases, with 10 bases separating them. The CDR3 has 11 residues. The CDR3 DNA follows: TGTGCCTGCAATATTATTGGGGAGCTGTTTTTT. Protein sequence: CACNIIGELFF.

The chain couples TRBV19 to TRBJ1-3; no reliable D call. The CDR3 runs 16 residues. Per the germline V gene, CDR1 is LNHDA and CDR2 is SQIVND (reference sequence). Trimming removed 3 bases at V and 0 bases at J, with 12 bases between. The CDR3 DNA is TGTGCCAGTAGTATCGCCAGGATTGACTCTGGAAACACCATATATTTT. Its translation: CASSIARIDSGNTIYF.

The rearrangement uses TRBV5-4 and TRBJ1-2, with 9 bases that match TRBD1. Germline CDR1 reads SGHNT; CDR2 reads YYREEE (reference sequence). The CDR3 sequence is 12 residues long. Losses at the gene ends were 4 bases for V and 8 bases for J; bases not matched to a gene: 3. The DNA of the CDR3 is TGTGCCAGCAGCAGACAGGGGGAGGGCTACACCTTC. As protein: CASSRQGEGYTF.

The chain employs TRBV24-1 and TRBJ2-5, with D perhaps TRBD2 (7 bases). This CDR3 comprises 16 residues. Trimming left V 0 bases short and J 2 bases short, with 12 bases between. Germline CDR1 and CDR2: KGHDR and SFDVKD. CDR3 sequence: CATSDLVRGGQETQYF. For the CDR3, the DNA is TGTGCCACCAGTGATTTGGTGAGGGGGGGTCAAGAGACCCAGTACTTC.

V is TRBV6-1 and J is TRBJ2-1; no firm D call. The germline gives CDR1 MNHNS, CDR2 SASEGT. V was cut by 6 bases and J by 6 bases, with 18 bases left in between. The CDR3 sequence is 15 residues long. CDR3 sequence: CASSFGSIVGNEQFF. CDR3 DNA: TGTGCCAGCAGCTTTGGGTCGATCGTAGGCAATGAGCAGTTCTTC.

The rearrangement joins TRBV5-1 to TRBJ2-1, with D possibly matching TRBD2 (5 bases). The CDR3 totals 14 residues. Germline assignment: CDR1 SGHRS and CDR2 YFSETQ. Trimming took 0 bases from V and 7 from J, leaving 11 bases between them. The CDR3 sequence is CASSLVFGENEQFF. Here the CDR3 DNA reads TGCGCCAGCAGCTTGGTCTTCGGGGAGAATGAGCAGTTCTTC.

The chain has TRBV7-9 and TRBJ1-4; maybe TRBD1 (5 bases). Trimming took 3 bases from V and 2 from J, leaving 10 bases between them. Germline lookup yields CDR1 SEHNR and CDR2 FQNEAQ (reference sequence). CDR3 length: 15 amino acids. The CDR3 nucleotides read TGTGCCAGCAGCTTCACAGGCGCCACTAATGAAAAACTGTTTTTT. Translated: CASSFTGATNEKLFF.

The rearrangement links TRBV6-2 or TRBV6-3 to TRBJ1-5; D is unresolved. V was clipped by 8 bases and J by 2 bases, with 13 bases between them. The CDR3 runs 14 residues. Germline assignment: CDR1 MNHEY and CDR2 SVGEGT. CDR3 loop: CASAHLGRNQPQHF. The CDR3 region has the DNA TGTGCCAGCGCCCACTTGGGCCGCAATCAGCCCCAGCATTTT.

The V gene is TRBV5-1, the J gene TRBJ1-1; no definite D call. From germline, CDR1 is SGHRS and CDR2 YFSETQ. Trimming shortened V by 7 bases and J by 0 bases, and 16 bases separated the two germline ends. This CDR3 is 15 amino acids long. CDR3 coding DNA: TGCGCCAGCGGTTCCAGAGGGTCGATGAACACTGAAGCTTTCTTT. Its translation: CASGSRGSMNTEAFF.

This chain joins TRBV4-2 and TRBJ2-3; 13 positions agree with TRBD2. The CDR3 runs to 18 residues. CDR1 is LGHNA, CDR2 YNFKEQ, per germline. After removal of 4 bases from V and 0 bases from J, the junction contained 7 bases not matched to a gene. The CDR3 nucleotides read TGTGCCAGCAGCCCACGACTAGCGGGGGGCGTTAGCACAGATACGCAGTATTTT. Amino acids: CASSPRLAGGVSTDTQYF.

This chain joins TRBV19 and TRBJ1-5; a possible D gene is TRBD1 (6 bases). V was clipped by 10 bases and J by 4 bases, with 17 bases between them. CDR1 and CDR2 (germline): LNHDA, SQIVND (reference sequence). The CDR3 is 14 amino acids. Written as DNA, the CDR3 is TGTGCCACCTCCGAGGTCAGGGGTAATCAGCCCCAGCATTTT. It yields the protein CATSEVRGNQPQHF.

The chain carries TRBV19 and TRBJ1-5; 8 bases align to TRBD1. Germline CDR1 reads LNHDA; CDR2 reads SQIVND (reference sequence). The CDR3 is made up of 17 amino acids. Unmatched junction bases numbered 14, after V lost 5 bases and J lost 5 bases. The CDR3 sequence is CASSVDRGWVLDQPQHF. In nucleotides, the CDR3 is TGTGCCAGTAGTGTCGACAGGGGTTGGGTATTGGATCAGCCCCAGCATTTT.

This sequence joins TRBV3-1 and TRBJ2-7; D remains unclear. The germline CDR1 and CDR2 sequences are LGHDT and YNNKEL (reference sequence). The CDR3 totals 12 residues. Trimming cost V 6 bases and J 6 bases, with 12 bases left between them. The CDR3 region is CASSPGGFEQYV. CDR3 DNA: TGTGCCAGCAGTCCCGGTGGATTCGAGCAGTACGTC.

V is TRBV28 and J is TRBJ2-7; possibly TRBD1 for D (6 bases). CDR1 and CDR2 from the germline V gene are MDHEN and SYDVKM. The CDR3 consists of 14 residues. Trimming stripped 8 bases from V and 4 bases from J, with 18 bases between. CDR3 sequence (DNA): TGTGCCAGCGAAACCCCCGGGACAAATTACGAGCAGTACTTC. Its translation is CASETPGTNYEQYF.

The CDR3 reads CASSLAGRRSSYEQYV. The DNA of the CDR3 is TGTGCCAGCAGCTTGGCTGGCAGAAGGAGCTCCTACGAGCAGTACGTC. J is TRBJ2-7 and V is TRBV5-4; the D is unclear. The CDR3 runs to 16 residues. Trimming cost V 0 bases and J 0 bases, with 13 bases left between them. Germline V lookup: CDR1 SGHNT, CDR2 YYREEE (reference sequence).